This record concerns one T cell receptor (beta chain) sequence. Its matching antigen is unknown. The sample comes from a study of cytomegalovirus exposure and HLA in healthy donors. Study details: In an earlier analysis, 90 million to 120 million unique TCR beta sequences were found from about 190 million T cells. Whole-study findings and limits: As was reported, the HLA-A and HLA-B alleles of most subjects were accurately predicted from TCR beta sequences.

This PCR relied on a set of 60 Vbeta primers and 13 Jbeta primers. The data were produced by immunoSEQ multiplex PCR, yet TCRdb's version contains in-frame clones alone and is incomplete. The data contain some 140,000 clones, 79% of them singletons. The origin of this receptor is a man aged 40-49 years in good health and CMV-seropositive. Sequenced sample: PBMCs.

This CDR3 is CASSLLAGGRHNEQFF. CDR3 sequence (DNA): TGTGCCAGCAGCTTACTAGCGGGAGGGCGGCACAATGAGCAGTTCTTC. V gene TRBV7-3 combines with J gene TRBJ2-1, with 12 bases identical to TRBD2. This CDR3 comprises 16 residues. Germline CDR1 SGHTA, CDR2 FQGTGA. Trimming cost V 2 bases and J 5 bases; bases outside gene matches: 4.